The T cell receptor (beta chain) under discussion was sequenced for a study of shared clonotypes between healthy human individuals. Clones were read by immunoSEQ multiplex PCR, and TCRdb kept only the in-frame ones, dropping some. This table has 2 million to 2.5 million clones, approximately 94% appearing once. Memory CD4+ cells were the fraction left after CD45RA+ naive selection. Findings and caveats of the study: Generation probability values for non-shared clonotypes were lower than those for clonotypes shared by all four donors.

This CDR3 spans 14 amino acids. CDR1 and CDR2 from the germline V gene are ENHRY and SYGVKD. The ends were cut back, 5 bases at V and 0 bases at J, with 10 bases in the middle. About this clone: Its antigen is still unknown.

The sequence came from a man between 18 and 29 years old in good health. The rearrangement joins TRBV10-3 to TRBJ2-5, with D perhaps TRBD2 (6 bases). Sequenced input: naive CD4+ T cells sorted from blood. As to subset: CD45RA+ positively selected. The CDR3 loop reads CAISSGEYQETQYF. CDR3 DNA sequence: TGTGCCATCAGTTCGGGGGAGTACCAAGAGACCCAGTACTTC.